One and the same sample provided the 31 T cell receptor beta chains below, sequenced in a study of T-cell reconstitution after alpha-beta-depleted transplantation in children (dated by TCRdb to the mid-2010s). Library prep was done by PCR. TCRdb shows the sequencer as Illumina HiSeq 2500. To normalize quantification of the TCRbeta repertoire, the TCR libraries were built with molecular barcoding that relied on unique molecular identifiers. The public reads were quality trimmed at Q25 with fastp and then assembled into clones with MiXCR by TCRdb, keeping productive beta chains. Rows matching on CDR3 protein sequence are summarized as one entry with the most common DNA and genes. Here the sample has around 440,000 distinct CDR3 sequences; 10% occur a single time. The top ten clonotypes cover around 2% of the sample. This sample's treatment or condition label indicates: allogeneic hematopoietic cell transplantation with graft depleted of TCRalphabeta T cells and CD19 B cells.

The sample was PBMCs, taken before TCRalphabeta/CD19-depleted stem cell transplant. All receptors come from a child aged 2-15 years with inherited bone marrow failure, due to receive a stem cell transplant.

This clonotype was seen many times. The V and J genes are TRBV20-1 and TRBJ1-2, with D unclear. The germline CDR1 and CDR2 sequences are DFQATT and SNEGSKA (reference sequence). This CDR3 is built from 12 residues. V was pared by 4 bases and J by 4 bases, with 10 bases between. Here the CDR3 reads CSATPGSYGYTF. In nucleotides, the CDR3 is TGCAGTGCTACCCCGGGAAGCTATGGCTACACCTTC.

In its sample, this clonotype was seen many times. The V gene is TRBV20-1, the J gene TRBJ2-1, with no clear D. The CDR3 consists of 14 residues. V was trimmed by 2 bases and J by 1 base, leaving 9 bases between them. The germline V gene encodes CDR1 DFQATT and CDR2 SNEGSKA (reference sequence). This CDR3 is CSARSATSYNEQFF. CDR3 nucleotides: TGCAGTGCTAGATCTGCGACATCCTACAATGAGCAGTTCTTC.

This clonotype was observed at least ten times. The rearrangement joins TRBV9 to TRBJ2-1; D call uncertain. The germline CDR1 and CDR2 sequences are SGDLS and YYNGEE. There are 14 residues in the CDR3. The V gene lost 5 bases and the J gene lost 3 bases, with 12 bases spanning the gap. Here the CDR3 DNA reads TGTGCCAGCAGGGCCGCCCGCAACTACAATGAGCAGTTCTTC. It is translated as CASRAARNYNEQFF.

Remarks on this clonotype: A much larger clone differs from this one at a single base, so this may be a read error. The J gene is TRBJ2-6, the V gene TRBV4-2; 9 bases fit TRBD1. From germline, CDR1 is LGHNA and CDR2 YNFKEQ. The CDR3 covers 18 residues. CDR3 protein: CASSPRTGASSGADVLTF. DNA for the CDR3: TGTGCCAGCAGCCCTCGGACAGGGGCTAGCTCTGGGGCCGACGTCCTGACTTTC.

This clonotype was detected many times. Here the CDR3 reads CASSLPEDTDTQYF. The CDR3 bases are TGTGCCAGCAGTTTACCAGAGGACACAGATACGCAGTATTTT. This chain connects TRBV28 to TRBJ2-3, with D uncertain. Germline CDR1 is MDHEN and CDR2 is SYDVKM. This CDR3 has 14 residues. V shed 2 bases and J shed 2 bases, with 8 bases lying between them.

With regard to this clonotype: The junction and the germline gene differ at one end; a read error may be behind it. CDR3 in DNA: TGTGCTAGCAGCTTAGGCACAGCCGAGCTAGCCAAAAACATTCAGTACTTC. Amino acids: CASSLGTAELAKNIQYF. The chain combines TRBV7-7 with TRBJ2-4; D not resolved. The length of the CDR3 is 17 residues. Germline V gives CDR1 SSHAT, CDR2 FNYEAQ (reference sequence).

The genes are TRBV5-1 and TRBJ2-5, with TRBD2 matching 7 bases. J was trimmed by 5 bases and V by 3 bases; bases with no gene match: 7. The CDR3 consists of 14 residues. Germline lookup yields CDR1 SGHRS and CDR2 YFSETQ. The chain's CDR3 is CASSSASGGETQYF. DNA for the CDR3: TGCGCCAGCAGCTCCGCTAGCGGAGGGGAGACCCAGTACTTC.

This clonotype was counted ten times or more. The chain has TRBV6-6 and TRBJ2-1; the D gene is possibly TRBD1 (6 bases). The CDR3 has 16 residues. The V end lost 4 bases, the J end lost 2 bases, and 15 bases lay between the germline ends. From germline, CDR1 is MNHNY and CDR2 SVGAGI (reference sequence). The CDR3 sequence: CASSFLQGITYNEQFF. The DNA of the CDR3 is TGTGCCAGCAGTTTCTTACAGGGAATAACCTACAATGAGCAGTTCTTC.

The V call is TRBV29-1, the J call TRBJ2-7; TRBD2 aligns across 14 bases. This CDR3 spans 14 amino acids. V lost 7 bases to trimming and J lost 3 bases; unmatched junction nucleotides: 5. Germline V CDR1 and CDR2: SQVTM, ANQGSEA. The chain's CDR3 is CSAGLAGGLYEQYF. In nucleotides, the CDR3 is TGCAGCGCAGGACTAGCGGGAGGCCTCTACGAGCAGTACTTC.

This clonotype was recorded at least ten times. The J gene is TRBJ2-4, the V gene TRBV12-3 or TRBV12-4, with D perhaps matching TRBD2 (6 bases). The CDR3 covers 17 residues. Trimming removed 6 bases at V and 2 bases at J, with 20 bases between. As DNA, the CDR3 is TGTGCCAGCAGCCACCGGGGGATACTCGGGACCAAAAACATTCAGTACTTC. As protein: CASSHRGILGTKNIQYF.

This clonotype came up many times. The chain joins TRBV28 to TRBJ1-4, with D tentatively TRBD1 (5 bases). Trimming took off 4 bases at V and 8 bases at J, with 23 bases between the two ends. CDR1 and CDR2 from the germline V gene are MDHEN and SYDVKM. The length of the CDR3 is 17 residues. The CDR3 DNA reads as TGTGCCAGCAGTTCGGGCGTGGAATTACAGGAGGAGGAAAAACTGTTTTTT. Translating it yields CASSSGVELQEEEKLFF.

Ten or more counts support this clonotype. The chain recombines TRBV24-1 with TRBJ2-3, with D perhaps TRBD2 (6 bases). This CDR3 is 19 amino acids long. Germline values: CDR1 KGHDR, CDR2 SFDVKD. The germline V and J ends were trimmed by 3 bases and 0 bases, with 21 bases remaining between them. The CDR3 DNA follows: TGTGCCACCAGTGATCCCGGGACTTGGGGTACCACTAGCACAGATACGCAGTATTTT. Amino acid sequence: CATSDPGTWGTTSTDTQYF.

This chain connects TRBV19 to TRBJ2-2; D gene unclear. CDR3 length: 14 amino acids. With 8 bases removed from V and 0 bases from J, the gap between germline ends came to 10 bases. CDR1 is LNHDA, CDR2 SQIVND, per germline (reference sequence). The CDR3 nucleotides are TGTGCCAGTGCAGTGTCTACGAACACCGGGGAGCTGTTTTTT. Translated: CASAVSTNTGELFF.

V is TRBV5-6 and J is TRBJ2-4, with D perhaps matching TRBD2 (6 bases). The CDR3 is 17 amino acids. The germline gives CDR1 SGHDT, CDR2 YYEEEE. Trimming took 4 bases from V and 0 from J, leaving 17 bases between them. The CDR3 DNA reads as TGTGCCAGCAGCGGAGGGCAGCTTTCTTTAGCCAAAAACATTCAGTACTTC. It encodes CASSGGQLSLAKNIQYF.

J is TRBJ2-7 and V is TRBV28; D is unresolved. This CDR3 has 15 amino acids. V dropped 5 bases and J dropped 4 bases, with 18 bases sitting between them. Germline V CDR1 and CDR2: MDHEN, SYDVKM. CDR3 sequence reads: CASSKISGLSYEQYF. DNA of the CDR3: TGTGCCAGCAGTAAGATTTCGGGTCTTTCGTACGAGCAGTACTTC.

This clonotype was observed many times. V and J are TRBV13 and TRBJ2-1, with D perhaps being TRBD1 or TRBD2 (5 bases each). Germline V gene lookup returns CDR1 PRHDT and CDR2 FYEKMQ (reference sequence). The germline V and J ends were trimmed by 10 bases and 7 bases, with 17 bases remaining between them. This CDR3 has 13 amino acids. CDR3 sequence reads: CATNGGSVNEQFF. CDR3 coding DNA: TGTGCCACAAATGGGGGATCAGTGAATGAGCAGTTCTTC.

There are many counts of this clonotype. This sequence joins TRBV29-1 and TRBJ1-3; a weak D match, TRBD1 (6 bases). V was cut by 7 bases and J by 4 bases, with 8 bases left in between. Germline V gene sequence: CDR1 SQVTM, CDR2 ANQGSEA. This CDR3 has 11 residues. CDR3 in amino acids: CSAGQGNTIYF. The CDR3 nucleotides are TGCAGCGCCGGACAGGGAAACACCATATATTTT. The full variable domain, with the rest looked up from reference TRBV29-1 and TRBJ1-3, is SAVISQKPSRDICQRGTSLTIQCQVDSQVTMMFWYRQQPGQSLTLIATANQGSEATYESGFVIDKFPISRPNLTFSTLTVSNMSPEDSSIYLCSAGQGNTIYFGEGSWLTVV.

Note on this clonotype: A junction end diverges from the germline sequence, so it may reflect a read error. The chain carries TRBV11-2 and TRBJ2-2; D ambiguous. Germline V CDR1 and CDR2: SGHAT, FQNNGV. The CDR3 totals 14 residues. The CDR3 bases are TGTGCCAGCAGCTTAGCACGGTACACCTGGGAGCTGTTTTTT. Protein product: CASSLARYTWELFF.

Many counts were recorded for this clonotype. The gene calls are TRBV12-3 or TRBV12-4 and TRBJ2-7; 9 bases fit TRBD1. Unmatched junction bases numbered 9, after V lost 6 bases and J lost 3 bases. The CDR3 is 15 amino acids. This chain's CDR3 is CASRQPGQGGYEQYF. CDR3 nucleotide sequence: TGTGCCAGCAGGCAACCGGGACAGGGAGGCTACGAGCAGTACTTC.

This clonotype was counted at least ten times. CDR3 nucleotide sequence: TGCGCCAGCAGCCACCTGATGGACGAGCAGTTCTTC. Translation: CASSHLMDEQFF. The chain is built from TRBV4-1 and TRBJ2-1, with unresolved D. With 3 bases removed from V and 10 bases from J, the gap between germline ends came to 10 bases. Germline values: CDR1 MGHRA, CDR2 YSYEKL. The CDR3 runs to 12 residues.

The V call is TRBV20-1, the J call TRBJ2-2, with D perhaps TRBD2 (6 bases). Germline loops: CDR1 DFQATT, CDR2 SNEGSKA (reference sequence). CDR3 length: 13 amino acids. V lost 3 bases and J lost 5, with 10 bases in between. As DNA, the CDR3 is TGCAGTGCTAGGCTTGGGGGGACCGGGGAGCTGTTTTTT. It encodes CSARLGGTGELFF.

V usage is TRBV12-3 or TRBV12-4 and J usage is TRBJ2-4; D gene uncertain. This CDR3 comprises 12 residues. V lost 3 bases to trimming and J lost 14 bases, with 14 bases between them. DNA of the CDR3: TGTGCCAGCAGTTTCGGTATTGAAAGGGAGTACTTC. Residues: CASSFGIEREYF.

This clonotype was seen many times. The chain links TRBV10-2 to TRBJ1-2; D is perhaps TRBD1 (6 bases). CDR1 is WSHSY, CDR2 SAAADI, per germline. V gave up 4 bases and J gave up 6 bases, with 6 bases separating them. There are 11 residues in the CDR3. Here the CDR3 DNA reads TGCGCCAGCAGTGGGACAGATGGCTACACCTTC. It is translated as CASSGTDGYTF.

This chain links TRBV7-8 with TRBJ2-7; tentative D call: TRBD1 (5 bases). Trimming took 5 bases from V and 2 from J, leaving 16 bases between them. The CDR3 sequence is 15 residues long. Looked up from germline, CDR1 is SGHVS and CDR2 is FQNEAQ. The CDR3 bases are TGTGCCAGCAGCCGTGATAGGACACAAGCCTACGAGCAGTACTTC. Its translation: CASSRDRTQAYEQYF.

On this clonotype itself: One base away lies a much larger clone, so this may be a sequencing read error. This sequence joins TRBV12-3 or TRBV12-4 and TRBJ1-5; D uncertain. V was trimmed by 4 bases and J by 9 bases, leaving 19 bases between them. The CDR3 consists of 15 residues. DNA of the CDR3: TGTGCCAGCAGTTCGGGCAGCCATCTCGTTCGGCCCCAGCATTTT. Translation gives CASSSGSHLVRPQHF.

This clonotype was seen ten or more times. The chain joins TRBV27 to TRBJ1-5; 9 nucleotides match TRBD1. Germline trimming cut 6 bases from V and 2 bases from J; bases unmatched to any gene: 2. CDR1 MNHEY and CDR2 SMNVEV come from the germline V gene (reference sequence). The CDR3 totals 14 residues. The CDR3 coding sequence is TGTGCCAGCAGCCGGACAGGGGGCAATCAGCCCCAGCATTTT. The encoded protein is CASSRTGGNQPQHF.

This clonotype was seen many times. This sequence joins TRBV6-5 and TRBJ2-2; tentative D call: TRBD1 (5 bases). With 6 bases removed from V and 3 bases from J, the gap between germline ends came to 20 bases. The germline gives CDR1 MNHEY, CDR2 SVGAGI. The CDR3 contains 17 residues. CDR3 residues: CASRYIDSIRYTGELFF. CDR3 DNA: TGTGCCAGCAGATACATCGACAGTATCCGTTACACCGGGGAGCTGTTTTTT.

In this sample, this clonotype turned up many times. The gene calls are TRBV4-2 and TRBJ2-7; D gene uncertain. The germline V gene encodes CDR1 LGHNA and CDR2 YNFKEQ. This CDR3 is 13 amino acids long. V was trimmed by 2 bases and J by 3 bases, leaving 8 bases between them. The CDR3 loop reads CASSQWENYEQYF. The CDR3, as DNA: TGTGCCAGCAGCCAATGGGAAAACTACGAGCAGTACTTC.

The rearrangement links TRBV19 to TRBJ2-5; the D is unclear. CDR3 length equals 13 residues. The germline gives CDR1 LNHDA, CDR2 SQIVND (reference sequence). Trimming pared 5 bases from V and 0 bases from J, leaving 7 bases between. CDR3 loop: CASSPPYQETQYF. In DNA form, the CDR3 reads TGTGCCAGTAGTCCCCCGTACCAAGAGACCCAGTACTTC.

This clonotype was detected ten times or more. V usage is TRBV12-3 or TRBV12-4 and J usage is TRBJ2-1; 9 bases match TRBD1. The CDR3 sequence is 14 residues long. V was clipped by 6 bases and J by 6 bases; unmatched bases: 6. CDR3 DNA sequence: TGTGCCAGCAGATTCGGACAGGGGAGCAATGAGCAGTTCTTC. It specifies CASRFGQGSNEQFF.

The table lists this clonotype with many counts. This chain uses TRBV27 with TRBJ2-7; D gene uncertain. Trimming stripped 2 bases from V and 0 bases from J, with 8 bases between. CDR3 length: 14 amino acids. Germline loops: CDR1 MNHEY, CDR2 SMNVEV (reference sequence). DNA of the CDR3: TGTGCCAGCAGTTTAGCCTTCAGCTCCTACGAGCAGTACTTC. This translates into CASSLAFSSYEQYF.